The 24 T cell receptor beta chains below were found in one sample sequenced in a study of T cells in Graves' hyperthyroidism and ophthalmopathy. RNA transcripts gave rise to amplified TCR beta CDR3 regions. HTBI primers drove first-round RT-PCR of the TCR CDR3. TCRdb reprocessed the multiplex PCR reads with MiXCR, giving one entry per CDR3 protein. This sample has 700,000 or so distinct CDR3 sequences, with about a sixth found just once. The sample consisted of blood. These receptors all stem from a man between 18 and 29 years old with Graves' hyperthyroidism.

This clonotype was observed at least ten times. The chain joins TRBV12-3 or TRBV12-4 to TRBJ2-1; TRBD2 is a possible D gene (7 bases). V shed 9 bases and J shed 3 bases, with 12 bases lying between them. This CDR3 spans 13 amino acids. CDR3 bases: TGTGCCAGTGGGGGGGGCTACTACAATGAGCAGTTCTTC. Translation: CASGGGYYNEQFF.

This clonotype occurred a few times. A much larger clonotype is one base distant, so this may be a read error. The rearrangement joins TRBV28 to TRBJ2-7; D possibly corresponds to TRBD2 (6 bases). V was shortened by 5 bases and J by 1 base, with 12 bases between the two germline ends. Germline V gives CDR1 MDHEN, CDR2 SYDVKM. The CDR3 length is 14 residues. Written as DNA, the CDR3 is TGTGCCAGCAGTGCGGGACCAGCGTCCTACGAGCAGTACTTC. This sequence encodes CASSAGPASYEQYF. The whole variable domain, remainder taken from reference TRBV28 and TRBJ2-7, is DVKVTQSSRYLVKRTGEKVFLECVQDMDHENMFWYRQDPGLGLRLIYFSYDVKMKEKGDIPEGYSVSREKKERFSLILESASTNQTSMYLCASSAGPASYEQYFGPGTRLTVT.

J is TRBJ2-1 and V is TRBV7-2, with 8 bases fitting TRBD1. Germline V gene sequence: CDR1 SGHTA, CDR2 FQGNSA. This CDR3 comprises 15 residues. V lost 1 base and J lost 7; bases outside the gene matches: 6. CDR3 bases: TGTGCCAGCAGCTTAGAGACAGGGGTAAGAAATGAGCAGTTCTTC. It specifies CASSLETGVRNEQFF.

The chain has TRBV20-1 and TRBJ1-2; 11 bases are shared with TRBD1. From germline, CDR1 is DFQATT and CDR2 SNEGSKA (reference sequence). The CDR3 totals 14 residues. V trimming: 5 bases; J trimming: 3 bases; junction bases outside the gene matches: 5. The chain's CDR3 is CSASDRGLYYGYTF. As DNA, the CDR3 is TGCAGTGCTTCGGACAGGGGGCTATACTATGGCTACACCTTC.

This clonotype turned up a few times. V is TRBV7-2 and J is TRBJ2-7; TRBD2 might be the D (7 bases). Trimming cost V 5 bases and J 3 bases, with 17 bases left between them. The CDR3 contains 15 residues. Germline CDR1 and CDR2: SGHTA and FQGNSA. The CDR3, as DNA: TGTGCCAGCAGCGGGGGGGGGGCTATATACTACGAGCAGTACTTC. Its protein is CASSGGGAIYYEQYF.

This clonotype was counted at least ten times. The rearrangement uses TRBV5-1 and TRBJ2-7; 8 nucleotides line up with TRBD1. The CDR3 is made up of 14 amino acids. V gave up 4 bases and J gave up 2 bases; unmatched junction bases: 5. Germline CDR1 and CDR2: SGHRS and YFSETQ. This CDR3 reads CASSTMTGAYEQYF. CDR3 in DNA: TGCGCCAGCAGCACCATGACAGGGGCCTACGAGCAGTACTTC.

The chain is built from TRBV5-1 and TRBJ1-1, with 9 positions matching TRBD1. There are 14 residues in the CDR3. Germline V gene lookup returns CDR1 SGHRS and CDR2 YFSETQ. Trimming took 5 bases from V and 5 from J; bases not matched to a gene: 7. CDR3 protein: CASREQGAGTEAFF. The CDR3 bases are TGCGCCAGCAGAGAACAGGGGGCCGGGACTGAAGCTTTCTTT.

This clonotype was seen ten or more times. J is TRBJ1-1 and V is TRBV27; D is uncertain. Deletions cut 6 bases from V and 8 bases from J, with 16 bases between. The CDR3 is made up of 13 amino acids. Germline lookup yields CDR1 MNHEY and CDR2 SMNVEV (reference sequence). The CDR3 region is CASSQTFLGEAFF. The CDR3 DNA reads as TGTGCCAGCAGCCAGACGTTCCTTGGCGAAGCTTTCTTT.

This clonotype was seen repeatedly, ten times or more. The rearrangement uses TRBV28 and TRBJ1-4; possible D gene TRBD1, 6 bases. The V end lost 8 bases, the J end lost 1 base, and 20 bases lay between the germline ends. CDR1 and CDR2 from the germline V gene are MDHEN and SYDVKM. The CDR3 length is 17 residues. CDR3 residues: CASSGGGVMETNEKLFF. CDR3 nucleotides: TGTGCCAGCTCCGGGGGGGGCGTTATGGAAACTAATGAAAAACTGTTTTTT.

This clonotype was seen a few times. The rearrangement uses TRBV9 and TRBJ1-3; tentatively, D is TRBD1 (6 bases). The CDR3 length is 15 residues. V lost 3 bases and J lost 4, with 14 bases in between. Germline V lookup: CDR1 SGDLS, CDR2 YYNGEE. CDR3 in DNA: TGTGCCAGCAGCGCCGAGGACAGCACCGGAAACACCATATATTTT. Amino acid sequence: CASSAEDSTGNTIYF.

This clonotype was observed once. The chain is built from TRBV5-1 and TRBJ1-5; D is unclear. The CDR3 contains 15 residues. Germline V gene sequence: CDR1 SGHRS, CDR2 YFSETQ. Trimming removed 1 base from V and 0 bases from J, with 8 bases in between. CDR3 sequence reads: CASSLPRGSNQPQHF. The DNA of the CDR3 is TGCGCCAGCAGCTTGCCCAGAGGTAGCAATCAGCCCCAGCATTTT.

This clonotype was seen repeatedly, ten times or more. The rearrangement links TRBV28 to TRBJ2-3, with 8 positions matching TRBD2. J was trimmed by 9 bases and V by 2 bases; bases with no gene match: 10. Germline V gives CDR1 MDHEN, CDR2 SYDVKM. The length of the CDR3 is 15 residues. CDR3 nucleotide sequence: TGTGCCAGCAGTTTAACAGCGGGGGCCCCCCTCACGCAGTATTTT. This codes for CASSLTAGAPLTQYF.

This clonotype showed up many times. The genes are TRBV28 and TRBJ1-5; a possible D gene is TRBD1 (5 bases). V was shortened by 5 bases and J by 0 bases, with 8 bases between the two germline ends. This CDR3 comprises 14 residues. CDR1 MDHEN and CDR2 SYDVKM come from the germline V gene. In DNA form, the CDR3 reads TGTGCCAGCAGTGACAGTTATAGCAATCAGCCCCAGCATTTT. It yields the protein CASSDSYSNQPQHF.

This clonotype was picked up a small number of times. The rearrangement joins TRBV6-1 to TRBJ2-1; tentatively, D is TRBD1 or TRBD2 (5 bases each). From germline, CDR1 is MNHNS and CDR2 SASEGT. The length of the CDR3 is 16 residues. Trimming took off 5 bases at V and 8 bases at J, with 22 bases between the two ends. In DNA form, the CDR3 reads TGTGCCAGCAGTCTGGGACCCGCTGTTAGCGACGATGAGCAGTTCTTC. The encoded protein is CASSLGPAVSDDEQFF.

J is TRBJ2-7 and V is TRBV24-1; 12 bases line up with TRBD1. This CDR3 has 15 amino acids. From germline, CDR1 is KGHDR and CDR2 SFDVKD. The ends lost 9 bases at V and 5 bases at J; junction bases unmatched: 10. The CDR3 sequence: CATAQPGTGGNEQYF. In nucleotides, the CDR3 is TGTGCCACCGCTCAGCCCGGGACAGGGGGCAACGAGCAGTACTTC.

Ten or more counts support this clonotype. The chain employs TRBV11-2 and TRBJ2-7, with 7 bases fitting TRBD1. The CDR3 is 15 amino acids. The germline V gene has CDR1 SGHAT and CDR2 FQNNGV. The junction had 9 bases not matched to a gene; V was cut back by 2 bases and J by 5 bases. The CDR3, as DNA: TGTGCCAGCAGCTTACGGGGACAGTCCCGTGACGAGCAGTACTTC. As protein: CASSLRGQSRDEQYF.

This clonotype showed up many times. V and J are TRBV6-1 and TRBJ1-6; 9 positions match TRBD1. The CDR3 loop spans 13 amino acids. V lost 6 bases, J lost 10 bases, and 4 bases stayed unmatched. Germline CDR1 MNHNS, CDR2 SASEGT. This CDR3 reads CASRGQGGSPLHF. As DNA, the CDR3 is TGTGCCAGCAGGGGACAGGGAGGCTCACCCCTCCACTTT.

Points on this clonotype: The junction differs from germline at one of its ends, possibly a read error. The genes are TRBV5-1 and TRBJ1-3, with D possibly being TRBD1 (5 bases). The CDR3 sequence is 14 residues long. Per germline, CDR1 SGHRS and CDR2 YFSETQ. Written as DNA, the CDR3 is TGTGCCAGCAGCTTGGTGGGGGTTGGAAACACCATATATTTT. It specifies CASSLVGVGNTIYF.

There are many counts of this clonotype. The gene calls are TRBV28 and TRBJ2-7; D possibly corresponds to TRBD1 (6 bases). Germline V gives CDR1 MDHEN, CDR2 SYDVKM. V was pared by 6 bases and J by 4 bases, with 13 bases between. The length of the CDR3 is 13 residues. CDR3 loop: CASRFPQGYEQYF. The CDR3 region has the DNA TGTGCCAGCAGATTTCCACAGGGTTACGAGCAGTACTTC.

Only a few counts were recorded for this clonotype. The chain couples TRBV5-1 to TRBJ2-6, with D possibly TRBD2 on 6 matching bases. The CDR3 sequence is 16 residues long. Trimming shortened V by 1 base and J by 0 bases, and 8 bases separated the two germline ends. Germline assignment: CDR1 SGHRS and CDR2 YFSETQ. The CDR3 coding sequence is TGCGCCAGCAGCTTGATCGGGGGCTCTGGGGCCAACGTCCTGACTTTC. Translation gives CASSLIGGSGANVLTF.

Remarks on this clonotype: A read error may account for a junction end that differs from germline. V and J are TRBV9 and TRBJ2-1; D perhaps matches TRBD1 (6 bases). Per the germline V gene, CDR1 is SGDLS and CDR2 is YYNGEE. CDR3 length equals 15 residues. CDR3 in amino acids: CASSAEGDIYSEQFF. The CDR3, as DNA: TGTGCCAGCAGCGCTGAGGGGGACATCTACAGTGAGCAGTTCTTC.

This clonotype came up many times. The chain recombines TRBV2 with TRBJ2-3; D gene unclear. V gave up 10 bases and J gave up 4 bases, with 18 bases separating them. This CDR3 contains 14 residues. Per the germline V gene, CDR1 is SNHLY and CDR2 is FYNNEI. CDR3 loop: CATTPDRTSDTQYF. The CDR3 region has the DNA TGTGCCACTACACCTGACCGAACCTCAGATACGCAGTATTTT.

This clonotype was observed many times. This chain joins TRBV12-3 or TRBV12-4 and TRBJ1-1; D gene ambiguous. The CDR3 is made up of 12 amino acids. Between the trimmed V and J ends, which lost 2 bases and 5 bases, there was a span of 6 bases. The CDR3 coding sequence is TGTGCCAGCAGTTTACGAAGGACTGAAGCTTTCTTT. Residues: CASSLRRTEAFF.

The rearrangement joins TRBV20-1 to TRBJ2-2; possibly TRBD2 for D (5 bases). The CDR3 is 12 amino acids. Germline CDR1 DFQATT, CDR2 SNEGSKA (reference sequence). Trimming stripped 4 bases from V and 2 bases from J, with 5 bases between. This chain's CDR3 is CSATSNTGELFF. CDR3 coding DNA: TGCAGTGCTACTAGCAACACCGGGGAGCTGTTTTTT.